These 28 T cell receptor beta chains share one sample of origin, sequenced in a study of T cell responses to AZD1222 COVID-19 vaccine. Here immunoSEQ multiplex PCR was the method, and the copy in TCRdb shows in-frame clones only, minus some. This sample has some 130,000 clones; approximately 90% occur once, and the top ten carry around 0.99%. The material was peripheral blood, obtained 28 days after the second AZD1222 dose. These receptors were collected from an adult who received the AZD1222 COVID-19 vaccine.

V and J are TRBV10-3 and TRBJ2-7, with 7 bases aligning to TRBD1. This CDR3 is 13 amino acids long. V shed 6 bases and J 3 bases; nucleotides not matched to a gene: 5. Per the germline V gene, CDR1 is ENHRY and CDR2 is SYGVKD. CDR3 in amino acids: CAISADRDYEQYF. Here the CDR3 DNA reads TGTGCCATCAGCGCCGACAGGGACTACGAGCAGTACTTC.

The rearrangement links TRBV6-5 to TRBJ1-2; TRBD1 matches 9 bases. CDR3 length: 14 amino acids. J gave up 3 bases and V 7 bases, and 6 bases lay outside the gene matches. Germline V gene lookup returns CDR1 MNHEY and CDR2 SVGAGI. The CDR3 nucleotides read TGTGCCAGCATTTGGGACAGGGCCTACTATGGCTACACCTTC. Translating it yields CASIWDRAYYGYTF.

This clone was observed once. The rearrangement uses TRBV5-1 and TRBJ2-7, with TRBD1 matching 8 bases. Germline loops: CDR1 SGHRS, CDR2 YFSETQ. J gave up 5 bases and V 4 bases, and 11 bases lay outside the gene matches. This CDR3 has 15 residues. CDR3 region: CASSLGQGTYHEQYF. In DNA, the CDR3 is TGCGCCAGCAGCCTTGGACAGGGTACATACCACGAGCAGTACTTC.

Notes on this clone: The sample has other DNA sequences that encode this CDR3 too. The chain joins TRBV9 to TRBJ2-5, with a weak D call TRBD2 (5 bases). V was pared by 0 bases and J by 5 bases, with 5 bases between. The germline V gene encodes CDR1 SGDLS and CDR2 YYNGEE. CDR3 size: 12 residues. CDR3 sequence reads: CASSVGGETQYF. The CDR3 nucleotides read TGTGCCAGCAGCGTAGGAGGGGAGACCCAGTACTTC.

This CDR3 reads CASSYVGGVEAFF. The CDR3 bases are TGTGCCAGCAGTTACGTTGGGGGAGTTGAAGCTTTCTTT. The gene calls are TRBV6-6 and TRBJ1-1; the D gene is possibly TRBD1 (5 bases). This CDR3 is 13 amino acids long. Germline-derived CDR1 and CDR2 are MNHNY and SVGAGI (reference sequence). The ends were cut back, 2 bases at V and 7 bases at J, with 11 bases in the middle.

This clone appeared a few times. V gene TRBV7-3 combines with J gene TRBJ2-7, with D possibly matching TRBD2 (7 bases). The CDR3 is 15 amino acids. Germline V gene lookup returns CDR1 SGHTA and CDR2 FQGTGA. Trimming removed 1 base at V and 0 bases at J, with 10 bases between. The CDR3 region has the DNA TGTGCCAGCAGCTTAAGGCGGGGGCCCTCCTACGAGCAGTACTTC. This sequence encodes CASSLRRGPSYEQYF.

The rearrangement uses TRBV10-3 and TRBJ2-1, with no clear D. This CDR3 has 12 residues. V was pared by 2 bases and J by 7 bases, with 6 bases between. Per the germline V gene, CDR1 is ENHRY and CDR2 is SYGVKD. The CDR3, as DNA: TGTGCCATCAGTGAGCAGAGGAATGAGCAGTTCTTC. This sequence encodes CAISEQRNEQFF.

The genes are TRBV10-3 and TRBJ1-1, with a tentative D call TRBD1 (6 bases). The germline V and J ends were trimmed by 6 bases and 0 bases, with 14 bases remaining between them. This CDR3 spans 15 amino acids. Looked up from germline, CDR1 is ENHRY and CDR2 is SYGVKD. This CDR3 reads CAIRDLQGMNTEAFF. The CDR3 region has the DNA TGTGCCATCAGAGATTTACAGGGTATGAACACTGAAGCTTTCTTT.

CDR3 amino acids: CASSVVLQVNYGYTF. The CDR3 coding sequence is TGTGCCAGCAGCGTAGTCCTGCAAGTTAACTATGGCTACACCTTC. The rearrangement joins TRBV9 to TRBJ1-2, with D hard to call. Trimming stripped 0 bases from V and 1 base from J, with 10 bases between. The germline V gene encodes CDR1 SGDLS and CDR2 YYNGEE. The CDR3 sequence is 15 residues long.

CDR3 protein: CASSTPGPLNEKLFF. CDR3 nucleotide sequence: TGTGCCAGCAGTACCCCGGGACCGCTCAATGAAAAACTGTTTTTT. The chain recombines TRBV2 with TRBJ1-4; perhaps TRBD1 as D (5 bases). Germline values: CDR1 SNHLY, CDR2 FYNNEI. CDR3 length: 15 residues. Deletions cut 5 bases from V and 5 bases from J, with 15 bases between.

The chain combines TRBV14 with TRBJ2-3, with TRBD2 as a possible D gene (5 bases). The V end was cut by 1 base, the J end by 0 bases, with 8 bases between. This CDR3 is built from 15 residues. CDR1 SGHDN and CDR2 FVKESK come from the germline V gene. The CDR3, as DNA: TGTGCCAGCAGCCAAGGAACTAGGAGCACAGATACGCAGTATTTT. Encoded protein: CASSQGTRSTDTQYF.

This clone has at least ten counts. V gene TRBV4-2 combines with J gene TRBJ1-1; TRBD1 is a possible D gene (6 bases). V lost 1 base to trimming and J lost 4 bases, with 10 bases between them. Germline V gene data show CDR1 as LGHNA and CDR2 as YNFKEQ. The CDR3 consists of 14 residues. The CDR3 sequence is CASSQGTEITEAFF. The CDR3 DNA is TGTGCCAGCAGCCAAGGGACAGAGATCACTGAAGCTTTCTTT.

The V gene is TRBV5-1, the J gene TRBJ2-1, with D possibly TRBD1 on 6 matching bases. Trimming stripped 0 bases from V and 4 bases from J, with 17 bases between. Germline V CDR1 and CDR2: SGHRS, YFSETQ. This CDR3 has 17 residues. The CDR3, as DNA: TGCGCCAGCAGCTTGGGGAATTCGACAGGCGGATACAATGAGCAGTTCTTC. Encoded protein: CASSLGNSTGGYNEQFF.

The V gene is TRBV30, the J gene TRBJ2-3, with D possibly being TRBD1 (5 bases). Looked up from germline, CDR1 is GTSNPN and CDR2 is SVGIG (reference sequence). The CDR3 covers 13 residues. Trimming pared 2 bases from V and 8 bases from J, leaving 14 bases between. The DNA for the CDR3 is TGTGCCTGGAGTTTGTCCTTTCAGGGTACGCAGTATTTT. It encodes CAWSLSFQGTQYF.

The chain uses TRBV6-5 and TRBJ1-2; D is unclear. V lost 6 bases, J lost 3 bases, and 14 bases lay in between. Per the germline V gene, CDR1 is MNHEY and CDR2 is SVGAGI. CDR3 length equals 14 residues. CDR3 bases: TGTGCCAGCAGAAATTCCGGGCACTACTATGGCTACACCTTC. Encoded protein: CASRNSGHYYGYTF.

The chain links TRBV18 to TRBJ1-2; D is perhaps TRBD1 (6 bases). Germline V gives CDR1 KGHSH, CDR2 LQKENI. The CDR3 sequence is 13 residues long. V shed 3 bases and J shed 6 bases, with 11 bases lying between them. As DNA, the CDR3 is TGTGCCAGCTCACCTAACAGGGCGGATGGCTACACCTTC. Translated, it gives CASSPNRADGYTF.

The J gene is TRBJ1-1, the V gene TRBV5-1; no clear D gene. This CDR3 spans 11 amino acids. Per germline, CDR1 SGHRS and CDR2 YFSETQ. V gave up 0 bases and J gave up 7 bases, with 4 bases separating them. The CDR3 region has the DNA TGCGCCAGCAGCTTGGGATTTGAAGCTTTCTTT. Encoded protein: CASSLGFEAFF.

The chain carries TRBV28 and TRBJ1-2; D ambiguous. The CDR3 spans 13 residues. Germline V gene data show CDR1 as MDHEN and CDR2 as SYDVKM. Trimming took 6 bases from V and 5 from J, leaving 13 bases between them. The CDR3 sequence: CASSKPGFYGYTF. The CDR3 nucleotides read TGTGCCAGCAGCAAGCCGGGGTTTTATGGCTACACCTTC.

The genes are TRBV25-1 and TRBJ2-3; maybe TRBD2 (6 bases). The CDR3 runs 15 residues. In germline, CDR1 is MGHDK, CDR2 SYGVNS. The germline V and J ends were trimmed by 8 bases and 6 bases, with 21 bases remaining between them. CDR3 region: CASLREEGGKDTQYF. CDR3 coding DNA: TGTGCCAGCCTGAGGGAAGAGGGAGGAAAGGATACGCAGTATTTT.

The chain employs TRBV9 and TRBJ2-3; D gene ambiguous. The CDR3 consists of 14 residues. Deletions cut 4 bases from V and 3 bases from J, with 12 bases between. Germline V gene sequence: CDR1 SGDLS, CDR2 YYNGEE. CDR3 sequence reads: CASSPGLVTDTQYF. CDR3 in DNA: TGTGCCAGCAGCCCAGGCCTTGTGACAGATACGCAGTATTTT.

The V gene is TRBV5-6, the J gene TRBJ1-1; 7 bases agree with TRBD1. The CDR3 extends over 13 amino acids. The V gene's germline CDR1 is SGHDT and CDR2 YYEEEE. V was clipped by 5 bases and J by 1 base; unmatched bases: 2. CDR3 nucleotide sequence: TGTGCCAGCAGACAGGGGCCGAACACTGAAGCTTTCTTT. Residues: CASRQGPNTEAFF. The whole variable domain, filled in from reference TRBV5-6 and TRBJ1-1, reads DAGVTQSPTHLIKTRGQQVTLRCSPKSGHDTVSWYQQALGQGPQFIFQYYEEEERQRGNFPDRFSGHQFPNYSSELNVNALLLGDSALYLCASRQGPNTEAFFGQGTRLTVV.

The V call is TRBV6-6, the J call TRBJ1-2, with 7 bases matching TRBD1. Germline V lookup: CDR1 MNHNY, CDR2 SVGAGI (reference sequence). V lost 8 bases, J lost 4 bases, and 7 bases stayed unmatched. The CDR3 spans 13 residues. This CDR3 reads CASLRGHGYGYTF. The CDR3, as DNA: TGTGCCAGCCTTAGGGGGCATGGCTATGGCTACACCTTC.

In DNA form, the CDR3 reads TGTGCCAGCAGCTTCGTAGGTGGGGGGACTTACGAGCAGTACTTC. It is translated as CASSFVGGGTYEQYF. The rearrangement joins TRBV5-8 to TRBJ2-7; D may be TRBD2 (6 bases). Trimming took 2 bases from V and 4 from J, leaving 16 bases between them. The germline V gene encodes CDR1 SGHTS and CDR2 YDEGEE. The CDR3 is made up of 15 amino acids.

The chain employs TRBV6-2 or TRBV6-3 and TRBJ1-1; D unresolved. Per germline, CDR1 MNHEY and CDR2 SVGEGT. The V gene lost 2 bases and the J gene lost 5 bases, with 12 bases spanning the gap. The CDR3 contains 14 residues. The CDR3: CASSYRRTSTEAFF. CDR3 coding DNA: TGTGCCAGCAGTTACCGGCGTACATCGACTGAAGCTTTCTTT.

The chain uses TRBV11-3 and TRBJ2-2; D gene uncertain. V lost 6 bases to trimming and J lost 4 bases, with 6 bases between them. The CDR3 contains 12 residues. Germline-derived CDR1 and CDR2 are SGHNT and YENEEA. The CDR3 coding sequence is TGTGCCAGCAGTTCGGGCACCGGGGAGCTGTTTTTT. Its protein is CASSSGTGELFF.

Turning to this clone: One end of the junction does not line up with germline, which may come from a read error. CDR3 bases: TGTGCTAGCAGCTTTTACGGACTGGGTAGTGAGCAGTTCTTC. It encodes CASSFYGLGSEQFF. The V gene is TRBV7-7, the J gene TRBJ2-1; maybe TRBD2 (5 bases). This CDR3 comprises 14 residues. Germline V lookup: CDR1 SSHAT, CDR2 FNYEAQ (reference sequence). Complete variable domain (other parts from reference TRBV7-7 and TRBJ2-1): GAGVSQSPRYKVTKRGQDVTLRCDPISSHATLYWYQQALGQGPEFLTYFNYEAQPDKSGLPSDRFSAERPEGSISTLTIQRTEQRDSAMYRCASSFYGLGSEQFFGPGTRLTVL.

In regard to this clone: The junction departs from the called germline gene at one end, perhaps through a read error. The V and J genes are TRBV3-1 (or the pseudogene TRBV3-2) and TRBJ2-1; TRBD2 aligns across 9 bases. The CDR3 totals 16 residues. Germline assignment: CDR1 LGHDT and CDR2 YNNKEL (reference sequence). The CDR3 DNA is TGTGTCAGCAGCCACTCCCGGGGTAGCGGGAGCAATGAGCAGTTCTTC. Its translation is CVSSHSRGSGSNEQFF.

DNA for the CDR3: TGTGCCAGCAGCCAAGATGGGACTAGCGGGAGTTACGAGCAGTACTTC. Amino acid sequence: CASSQDGTSGSYEQYF. This rearrangement joins TRBV4-2 to TRBJ2-7, with 14 bases identical to TRBD2. The CDR3 is 16 amino acids. Germline V lookup: CDR1 LGHNA, CDR2 YNFKEQ. Trimming took 0 bases from V and 4 from J; bases not matched to a gene: 2.